This TCR beta chain was retrieved from a study of blood T cell repertoires in COVID-19. This clone occurred a few times. This CDR3 has 16 residues. Germline V gene sequence: CDR1 SEHNR, CDR2 FQNEAQ (reference sequence). V dropped 5 bases and J dropped 3; count of bases not matched to a gene: 12. Measured with immunoSEQ multiplex PCR; TCRdb has only the in-frame clones, and not every one. The sample lists tens of thousands of clones; about 81% were seen once. This clonotype originated in a human donor in a cohort sampled during active COVID-19. The chain couples TRBV7-9 to TRBJ1-1, with 7 bases that match TRBD1. The source material was peripheral blood. Written as DNA, the CDR3 is TGTGCCAGCAGCCAACCCACGACAGGGTTCCACACTGAAGCTTTCTTT. Translated, it gives CASSQPTTGFHTEAFF. The full variable domain, completed using reference TRBV7-9 and TRBJ1-1, is DTGVSQNPRHKITKRGQNVTFRCDPISEHNRLYWYRQTLGQGPEFLTYFQNEAQLEKSRLLSDRFSAERPKGSFSTLEIQRTEQGDSAMYLCASSQPTTGFHTEAFFGQGTRLTVV.